The 3 T cell receptor beta chains given below trace back to one sample, sequenced in a study of blood T cell repertoires in COVID-19. TCRdb's copy holds only in-frame clones and misses some; the assay was immunoSEQ multiplex PCR. The table has about 170,000 clones, around four fifths seen once. Sequencing was done on a sample of peripheral blood. Receptors originate from an older woman who had recovered from COVID-19.

The rearrangement uses TRBV28 and TRBJ2-1; 9 nucleotides align to TRBD2. Trimming removed 7 bases from V and 5 bases from J; junction bases left unmatched: 6. This CDR3 region has 14 residues. In germline, CDR1 is MDHEN, CDR2 SYDVKM. The CDR3 spells CASNGGRGHNEQFF. Written as DNA, the CDR3 is TGTGCCAGCAATGGCGGGAGGGGGCACAATGAGCAGTTCTTC.

The chain joins TRBV19 to TRBJ2-7; 7 positions agree with TRBD1. The J segment lost 4 bases and the V segment lost 9 bases, leaving 12 bases of the junction unmatched. The germline V gene encodes CDR1 LNHDA and CDR2 SQIVND (reference sequence). CDR3 length: 14 residues. This chain's CDR3 is CASATGTELYEQYF. CDR3 bases: TGTGCCAGCGCGACCGGGACAGAACTATACGAGCAGTACTTC.

This chain links TRBV14 with TRBJ1-2; D is unclear. There are 15 residues in the CDR3. Trimming shortened V by 4 bases and J by 4 bases, and 16 bases separated the two germline ends. Looked up from germline, CDR1 is SGHDN and CDR2 is FVKESK. The CDR3 coding sequence is TGTGCCAGCAGCCCCACCAAAGGCGGTGTCTATGGCTACACCTTC. Its protein is CASSPTKGGVYGYTF.